The next 20 T cell receptor beta chains were all read from a single sample in a study of monozygotic twins with inflammatory bowel disease. TCRdb re-called the 5' RACE reads, yielding one record per CDR3 amino acid sequence without DNA. The repertoire table contains 70,000 to 95,000 distinct CDR3 sequences. The sample taken for sequencing was blood. These receptors all stem from a human donor with ulcerative colitis or Crohn's disease, or a healthy co-twin of an affected twin (not recorded which).

The rearrangement joins TRBV7-2 to TRBJ1-4; TCRdb indicates TRBD1, and absent DNA this call remains unverified. The CDR3 extends over 12 amino acids. Germline loops: CDR1 SGHTA, CDR2 FQGNSA. The CDR3 sequence is CASSLEQGILFF.

The chain combines TRBV7-6 with TRBJ2-6; TCRdb selects TRBD1, and the lack of DNA leaves this call unchecked. Germline CDR1 and CDR2: SGHVS and FNYEAQ. CDR3 length equals 16 residues. The CDR3 is CASSPLVSAGANVLTF.

V usage is TRBV12-3 or TRBV12-4 and J usage is TRBJ1-3. CDR3 size: 18 residues. The CDR3 sequence: CASSLVNAGRYSGNTIYF.

V gene TRBV12-3 or TRBV12-4 combines with J gene TRBJ2-7; there is no DNA to check the TCRdb D call of TRBD1. The CDR3 has 12 amino acids. CDR3 protein: CASRLTGDEQYF.

The chain has TRBV6-4 and TRBJ2-1; lacking DNA, the TRBD2 call made by TCRdb goes unchecked. In germline, CDR1 is MRHNA, CDR2 SNTAGT. CDR3 length: 15 amino acids. CDR3 loop: CASSVLSGVYNEQFF.

This chain joins TRBV20-1 and TRBJ2-3; TCRdb's D call, TRBD2, is unchecked because there is no DNA. The germline gives CDR1 DFQATT, CDR2 SNEGSKA (reference sequence). The CDR3 spans 17 residues. The chain's CDR3 is CSALTRGISGGTDTQYF.

The chain recombines TRBV20-1 with TRBJ1-5. CDR1 and CDR2 from the germline V gene are DFQATT and SNEGSKA (reference sequence). The CDR3 is 12 amino acids. The CDR3 protein is CSAKDVWSPQHF.

The chain has TRBV7-9 and TRBJ2-2; TCRdb picks TRBD1, but there is no DNA to check that call. The CDR3 is made up of 16 amino acids. The germline V gene has CDR1 SEHNR and CDR2 FQNEAQ (reference sequence). This chain's CDR3 is CASSLRQGIDTGELFF.

The rearrangement links TRBV15 to TRBJ2-2; TCRdb indicates TRBD1, and absent DNA this call remains unverified. From germline, CDR1 is LNHNV and CDR2 YYDKDF (reference sequence). CDR3 size: 17 residues. The CDR3 loop is CATSGGAGEEYTGELFF.

This chain connects TRBV6-1 to TRBJ2-3; TCRdb's D call of TRBD2 is untestable without DNA. The CDR3 sequence is 14 residues long. In germline, CDR1 is MNHNS, CDR2 SASEGT. The chain's CDR3 is CATGLALSTDTQYF.

The chain uses TRBV6-5 and TRBJ1-2; TCRdb indicates TRBD1, and absent DNA this call remains unverified. Per germline, CDR1 MNHEY and CDR2 SVGAGI. The CDR3 loop spans 13 amino acids. This chain's CDR3 is CASRGTVSGGYTF.

The J gene is TRBJ2-1, the V gene TRBV12-3 or TRBV12-4; TCRdb reports TRBD2, a call that lacks DNA to check it against. This CDR3 has 15 residues. The chain's CDR3 is CASTPGTSSYNEQFF.

V is TRBV11-2 and J is TRBJ2-1; TCRdb's D call of TRBD1 is untestable without DNA. This CDR3 contains 15 residues. CDR1 is SGHAT and CDR2 is FQNNGV in the germline V gene. CDR3 in amino acids: CASSRGQGGSNEQFF. Supplemented by reference TRBV11-2 and TRBJ2-1, the full variable domain reads EAGVAQSPRYKIIEKRQSVAFWCNPISGHATLYWYQQILGQGPKLLIQFQNNGVVDDSQLPKDRFSAERLKGVDSTLKIQPAKLEDSAVYLCASSRGQGGSNEQFFGPGTRLTVL.

The chain recombines TRBV4-1 with TRBJ2-7; the TCRdb call, TRBD1, lacks DNA for checking. The CDR3 loop spans 15 amino acids. Germline CDR1 reads MGHRA; CDR2 reads YSYEKL. The CDR3 loop is CASSKLLDRDYEQYF.

This CDR3 is CASSYSIHSGNTIYF. The chain combines TRBV6-5 with TRBJ1-3. Per the germline V gene, CDR1 is MNHEY and CDR2 is SVGAGI. The CDR3 spans 15 residues.

The CDR3 here is CASSPHPGGPGLGTEAFF. The V call is TRBV14, the J call TRBJ1-1; the TCRdb call, TRBD1, lacks DNA for checking. Germline V gene sequence: CDR1 SGHDN, CDR2 FVKESK. The CDR3 extends over 18 amino acids.

The chain is built from TRBV12-3 or TRBV12-4 and TRBJ1-5. This CDR3 is 14 amino acids long. The CDR3 sequence is CASSFRGSNQPQHF.

This chain connects TRBV12-3 or TRBV12-4 to TRBJ2-2; TCRdb's D call, TRBD2, is unchecked because there is no DNA. The CDR3 consists of 16 residues. The CDR3 loop is CASRALAGGYTGELFF.

The chain uses TRBV5-1 and TRBJ2-1; the D gene TCRdb calls, TRBD1, cannot be checked with no DNA. The germline CDR1 and CDR2 sequences are SGHRS and YFSETQ. The CDR3 is made up of 13 amino acids. The CDR3 here is CANSPGFDNEQFF.

The J gene is TRBJ2-3, the V gene TRBV7-2; TCRdb's D gene call, TRBD1, goes unchecked for lack of DNA. The CDR3 contains 13 residues. Germline CDR1 is SGHTA and CDR2 is FQGNSA. CDR3 residues: CASSSPGEDTQYF.